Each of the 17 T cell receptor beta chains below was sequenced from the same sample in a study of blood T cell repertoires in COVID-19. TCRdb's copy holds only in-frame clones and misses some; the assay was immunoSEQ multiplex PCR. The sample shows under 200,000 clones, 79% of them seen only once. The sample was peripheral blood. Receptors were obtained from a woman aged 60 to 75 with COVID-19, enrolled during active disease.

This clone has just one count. The CDR3, as DNA: TGTGCCAGTAGTATTGCCGGGAGCGGCGATACGCAGTATTTT. The encoded protein is CASSIAGSGDTQYF. The chain links TRBV19 to TRBJ2-3, with a weak D call TRBD2 (6 bases). Deletions cut 3 bases from V and 6 bases from J, with 13 bases between. Germline CDR1 LNHDA, CDR2 SQIVND (reference sequence). The CDR3 consists of 14 residues.

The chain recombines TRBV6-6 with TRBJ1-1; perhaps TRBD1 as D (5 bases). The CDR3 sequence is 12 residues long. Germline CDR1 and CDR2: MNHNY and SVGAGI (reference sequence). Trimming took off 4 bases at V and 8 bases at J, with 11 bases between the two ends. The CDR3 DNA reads TGTGCCAGCAGTTCCGTGCAGGGAGAAGCTTTCTTT. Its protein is CASSSVQGEAFF.

In nucleotides, the CDR3 is TGTGCCATTGGCGGCACGTCGAACACCGGGGAGCTGTTTTTT. Protein sequence: CAIGGTSNTGELFF. The chain links TRBV10-3 to TRBJ2-2; the D is unclear. Trimming stripped 9 bases from V and 0 bases from J, with 11 bases between. Germline CDR1 reads ENHRY; CDR2 reads SYGVKD. The CDR3 consists of 14 residues.

The CDR3 here is CASSVAPAGASGVETQYF. CDR3 sequence (DNA): TGTGCCAGCAGCGTAGCTCCAGCGGGGGCCTCGGGGGTCGAGACCCAGTACTTC. This chain links TRBV9 with TRBJ2-5; 8 bases align to TRBD2. The CDR3 is made up of 18 amino acids. Germline CDR1 reads SGDLS; CDR2 reads YYNGEE. V lost 0 bases, J lost 5 bases, and 15 bases stayed unmatched.

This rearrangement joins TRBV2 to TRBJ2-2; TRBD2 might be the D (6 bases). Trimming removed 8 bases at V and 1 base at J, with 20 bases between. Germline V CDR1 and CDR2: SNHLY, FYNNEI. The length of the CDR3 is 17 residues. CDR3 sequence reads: CASAGLRGFGNTGELFF. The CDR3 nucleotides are TGTGCCAGCGCCGGACTACGCGGCTTTGGGAACACCGGGGAGCTGTTTTTT.

The CDR3 here is CASSLQGRGANVLTF. In DNA form, the CDR3 reads TGTGCCAGCAGCTTACAGGGGAGAGGGGCCAACGTCCTGACTTTC. The gene calls are TRBV7-9 and TRBJ2-6; possible D gene TRBD1, 6 bases. V lost 2 bases and J lost 4, with 9 bases in between. This CDR3 spans 15 amino acids. Germline V gene sequence: CDR1 SEHNR, CDR2 FQNEAQ (reference sequence).

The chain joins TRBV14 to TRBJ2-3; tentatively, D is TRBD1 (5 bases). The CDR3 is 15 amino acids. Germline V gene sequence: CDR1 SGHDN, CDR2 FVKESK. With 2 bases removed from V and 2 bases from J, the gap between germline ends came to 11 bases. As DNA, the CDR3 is TGTGCCAGCAGCCAAACAGGTTTCCTCACAGATACGCAGTATTTT. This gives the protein CASSQTGFLTDTQYF. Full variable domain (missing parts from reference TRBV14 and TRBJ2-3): EAGVTQFPSHSVIEKGQTVTLRCDPISGHDNLYWYRRVMGKEIKFLLHFVKESKQDESGMPNNRFLAERTGGTYSTLKVQPAELEDSGVYFCASSQTGFLTDTQYFGPGTRLTVL.

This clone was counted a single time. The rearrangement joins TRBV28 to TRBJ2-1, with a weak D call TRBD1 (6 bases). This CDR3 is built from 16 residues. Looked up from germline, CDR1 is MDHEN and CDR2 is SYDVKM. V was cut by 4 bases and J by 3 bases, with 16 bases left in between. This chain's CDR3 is CASSSHRDTVYNEQFF. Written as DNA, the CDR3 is TGTGCCAGCAGTTCCCACCGGGACACGGTCTACAATGAGCAGTTCTTC. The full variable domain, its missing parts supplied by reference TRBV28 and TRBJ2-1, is DVKVTQSSRYLVKRTGEKVFLECVQDMDHENMFWYRQDPGLGLRLIYFSYDVKMKEKGDIPEGYSVSREKKERFSLILESASTNQTSMYLCASSSHRDTVYNEQFFGPGTRLTVL.

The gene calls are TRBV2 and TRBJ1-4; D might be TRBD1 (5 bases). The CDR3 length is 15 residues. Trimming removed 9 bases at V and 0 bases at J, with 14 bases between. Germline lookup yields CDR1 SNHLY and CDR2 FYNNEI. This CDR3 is CASSRGGTTNEKLFF. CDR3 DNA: TGTGCCAGTTCTCGCGGGGGGACAACTAATGAAAAACTGTTTTTT.

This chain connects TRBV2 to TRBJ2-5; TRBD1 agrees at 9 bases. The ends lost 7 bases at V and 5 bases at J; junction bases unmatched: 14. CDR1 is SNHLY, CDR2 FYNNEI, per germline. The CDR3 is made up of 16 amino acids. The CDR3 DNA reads TGTGCCAGCATCCCCTTTCAGGACAGGGGTTTTGAGACCCAGTACTTC. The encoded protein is CASIPFQDRGFETQYF. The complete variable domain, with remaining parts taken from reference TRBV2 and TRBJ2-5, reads EPEVTQTPSHQVTQMGQEVILRCVPISNHLYFYWYRQILGQKVEFLVSFYNNEISEKSEIFDDQFSVERPDGSNFTLKIRSTKLEDSAMYFCASIPFQDRGFETQYFGPGTRLLVL.

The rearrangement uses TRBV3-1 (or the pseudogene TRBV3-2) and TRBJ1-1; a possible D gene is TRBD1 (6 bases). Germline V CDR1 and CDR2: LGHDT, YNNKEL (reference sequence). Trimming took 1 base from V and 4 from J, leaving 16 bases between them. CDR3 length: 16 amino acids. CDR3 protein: CASSQASTGEGTEAFF. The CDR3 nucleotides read TGTGCCAGCAGCCAAGCTTCGACAGGAGAAGGCACTGAAGCTTTCTTT.

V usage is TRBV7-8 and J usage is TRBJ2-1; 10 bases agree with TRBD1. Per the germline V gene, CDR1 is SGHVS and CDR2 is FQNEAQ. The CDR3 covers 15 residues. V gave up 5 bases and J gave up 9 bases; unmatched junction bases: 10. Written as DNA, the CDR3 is TGTGCCAGCAGCGCCGCGGGGACAGGGGTTGGTGAGCAGTTCTTC. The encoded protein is CASSAAGTGVGEQFF. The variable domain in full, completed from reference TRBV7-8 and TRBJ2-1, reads GAGVSQSPRYKVAKRGQDVALRCDPISGHVSLFWYQQALGQGPEFLTYFQNEAQLDKSGLPSDRFFAERPEGSVSTLKIQRTQQEDSAVYLCASSAAGTGVGEQFFGPGTRLTVL.

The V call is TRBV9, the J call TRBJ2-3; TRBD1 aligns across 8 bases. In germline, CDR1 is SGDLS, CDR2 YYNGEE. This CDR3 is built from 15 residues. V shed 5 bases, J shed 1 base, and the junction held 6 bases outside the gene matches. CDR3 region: CASRGVGQGTDTQYF. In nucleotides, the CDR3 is TGTGCCAGCAGAGGGGTGGGACAGGGCACAGATACGCAGTATTTT. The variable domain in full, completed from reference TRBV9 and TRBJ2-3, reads DSGVTQTPKHLITATGQRVTLRCSPRSGDLSVYWYQQSLDQGLQFLIQYYNGEERAKGNILERFSAQQFPDLHSELNLSSLELGDSALYFCASRGVGQGTDTQYFGPGTRLTVL.

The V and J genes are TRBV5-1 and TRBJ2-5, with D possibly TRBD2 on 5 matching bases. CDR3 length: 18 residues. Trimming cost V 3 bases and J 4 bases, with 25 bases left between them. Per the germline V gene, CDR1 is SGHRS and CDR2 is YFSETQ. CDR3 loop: CASSSGGGFAISSETQYF. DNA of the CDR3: TGCGCCAGCAGCTCGGGCGGCGGGTTTGCGATCTCCTCAGAGACCCAGTACTTC.

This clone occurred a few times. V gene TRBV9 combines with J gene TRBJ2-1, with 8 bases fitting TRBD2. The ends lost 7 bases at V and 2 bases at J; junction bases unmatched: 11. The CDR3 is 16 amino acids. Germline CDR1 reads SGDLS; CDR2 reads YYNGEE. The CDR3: CASPSRGGRTYNEQFF. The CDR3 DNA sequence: TGTGCCAGCCCTAGTAGGGGCGGGAGGACCTACAATGAGCAGTTCTTC.

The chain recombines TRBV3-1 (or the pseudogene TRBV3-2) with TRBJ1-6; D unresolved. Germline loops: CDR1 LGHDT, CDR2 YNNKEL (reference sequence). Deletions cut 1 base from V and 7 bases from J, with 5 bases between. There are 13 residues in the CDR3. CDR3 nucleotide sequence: TGTGCCAGCAGCCAAGTAGTAAATTCACCCCTCCACTTT. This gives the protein CASSQVVNSPLHF.

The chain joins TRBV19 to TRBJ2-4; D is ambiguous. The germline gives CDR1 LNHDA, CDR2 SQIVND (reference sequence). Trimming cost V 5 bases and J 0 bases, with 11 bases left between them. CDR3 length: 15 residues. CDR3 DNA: TGTGCCAGTAGTCCCTCCCCGGTAGCCAAAAACATTCAGTACTTC. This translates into CASSPSPVAKNIQYF.